This T cell receptor (beta chain) was found in a study of shared clonotypes between healthy human individuals. The CDR3 loop spans 16 amino acids. The V gene lost 1 base and the J gene lost 9 bases, with 19 bases spanning the gap. Germline assignment: CDR1 MGHRA and CDR2 YSYEKL. CD45RO-negative, CCR7-positively selected cells formed the naive CD8 fraction, excluding terminally differentiated effector memory CD45RA+ cells. Assay used: immunoSEQ multiplex PCR; TCRdb lists only in-frame clones, some missing. Found here are around 2.1 million clones, 90% to 95% of them singletons; the top ten hold over 1.5%.

The sequenced sample was naive CD8+ T cells from PBMCs. The chain links TRBV4-1 to TRBJ2-1, with D perhaps matching TRBD1 (7 bases). This sequence originates from a man between 18 and 35 years old in good health. Some clones in this sample may be carry-over from other donors' samples. CDR3 bases: TGCGCCAGCAGCCAAGCGACAGGGTGGCGGGATCTTGAGCAGTTCTTC. This encodes CASSQATGWRDLEQFF.